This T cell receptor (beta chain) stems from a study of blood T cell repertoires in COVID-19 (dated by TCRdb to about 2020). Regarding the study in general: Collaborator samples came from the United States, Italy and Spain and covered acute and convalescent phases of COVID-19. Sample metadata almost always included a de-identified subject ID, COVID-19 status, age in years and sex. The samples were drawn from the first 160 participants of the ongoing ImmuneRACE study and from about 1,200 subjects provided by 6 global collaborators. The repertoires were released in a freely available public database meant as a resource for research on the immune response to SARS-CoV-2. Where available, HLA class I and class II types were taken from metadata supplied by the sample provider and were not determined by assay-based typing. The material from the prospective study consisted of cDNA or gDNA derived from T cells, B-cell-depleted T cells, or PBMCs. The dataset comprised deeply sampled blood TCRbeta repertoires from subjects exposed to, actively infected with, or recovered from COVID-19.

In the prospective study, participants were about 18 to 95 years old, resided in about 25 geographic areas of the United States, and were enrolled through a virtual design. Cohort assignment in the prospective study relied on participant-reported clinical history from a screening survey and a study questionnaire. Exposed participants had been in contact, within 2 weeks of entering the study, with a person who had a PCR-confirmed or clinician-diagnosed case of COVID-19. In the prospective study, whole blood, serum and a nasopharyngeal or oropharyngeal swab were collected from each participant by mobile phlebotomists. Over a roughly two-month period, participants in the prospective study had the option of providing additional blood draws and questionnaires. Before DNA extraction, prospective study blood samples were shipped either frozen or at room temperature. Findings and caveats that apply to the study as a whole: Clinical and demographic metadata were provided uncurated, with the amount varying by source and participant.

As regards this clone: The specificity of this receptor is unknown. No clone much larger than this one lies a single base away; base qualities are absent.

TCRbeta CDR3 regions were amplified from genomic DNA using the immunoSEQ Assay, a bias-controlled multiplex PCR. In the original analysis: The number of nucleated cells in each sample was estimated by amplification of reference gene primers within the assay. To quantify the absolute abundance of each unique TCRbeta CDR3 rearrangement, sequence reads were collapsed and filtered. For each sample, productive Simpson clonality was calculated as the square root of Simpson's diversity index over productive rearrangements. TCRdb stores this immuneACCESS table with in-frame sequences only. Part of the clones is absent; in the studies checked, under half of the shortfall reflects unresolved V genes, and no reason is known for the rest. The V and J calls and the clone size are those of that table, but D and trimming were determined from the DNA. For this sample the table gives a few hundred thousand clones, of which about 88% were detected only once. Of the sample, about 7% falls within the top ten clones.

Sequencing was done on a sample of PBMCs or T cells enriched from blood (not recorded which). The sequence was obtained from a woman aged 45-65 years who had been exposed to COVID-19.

The encoded CDR3 is CASSLWEGNEKLFF. The DNA reads as follows: TGTGCCAGCAGTTTATGGGAGGGGAATGAAAAACTGTTTTTT. The receptor chain draws on TRBV27 and TRBJ1-4; TRBD1 is possibly the D segment (5 matching bases). Counted from cysteine to phenylalanine, this CDR3 has 14 amino acids. CDR3 DNA only is kept here, 42 bases in frame from base 1. For CDR1 and CDR2, the germline V gene (reference sequence) lists MNHEY and SMNVEV. V is reduced by 1 base and J by 5 bases, leaving a spacing of 8 bases between them.